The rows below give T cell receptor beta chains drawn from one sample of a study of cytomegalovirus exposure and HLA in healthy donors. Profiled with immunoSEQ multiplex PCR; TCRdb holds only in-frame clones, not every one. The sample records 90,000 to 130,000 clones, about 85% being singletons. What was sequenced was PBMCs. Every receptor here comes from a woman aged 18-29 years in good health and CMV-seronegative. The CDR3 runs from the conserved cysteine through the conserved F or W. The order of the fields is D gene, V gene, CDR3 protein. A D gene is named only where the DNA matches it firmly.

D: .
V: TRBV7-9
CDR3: CASGTEKLFF

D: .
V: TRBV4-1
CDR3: CASSPVQGTNTGELFF

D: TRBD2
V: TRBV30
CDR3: CAWTIGAGGQFSQFF

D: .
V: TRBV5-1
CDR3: CASSFGGPEQYF

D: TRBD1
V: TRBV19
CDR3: CASSIGSGQGNYGYTF

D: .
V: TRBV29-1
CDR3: CSVEGGDAEAFF

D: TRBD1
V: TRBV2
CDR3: CASYHPRGKKTQYF

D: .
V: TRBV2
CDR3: CASSDATTPRGF

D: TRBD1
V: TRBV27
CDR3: CASTFSHGGTGGLFPYEQYF

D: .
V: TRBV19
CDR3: CASRIHTGNYGYTF

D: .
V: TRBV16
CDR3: CASRPNTPEGYSPLHF

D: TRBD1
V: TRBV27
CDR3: CASRATGVLSYNSPLHF

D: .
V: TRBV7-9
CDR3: CASIGEYQETQYF

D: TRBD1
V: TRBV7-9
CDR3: CASSPLGTGDYEQYF

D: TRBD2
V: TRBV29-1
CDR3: CSVEASGGSTDTQYF

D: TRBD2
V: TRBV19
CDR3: CASSIDLTGTSGAPWADTQYF

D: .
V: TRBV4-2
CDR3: CASSLTRQASYEQYF

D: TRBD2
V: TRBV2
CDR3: CASSGALAGGSDTQYF

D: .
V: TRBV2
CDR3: CASSGTENYGYTF

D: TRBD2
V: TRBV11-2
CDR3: CASSFGAGGFLTDTQYF

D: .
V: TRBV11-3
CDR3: CASSPKWNTEAFF

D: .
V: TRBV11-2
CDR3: CASSSNNYGYTF

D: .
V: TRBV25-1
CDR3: CASSAGKRSNQPQHF

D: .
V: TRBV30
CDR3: CAWSATTGNQPQHF

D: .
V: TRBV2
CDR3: CASIPTNGGNEQFF

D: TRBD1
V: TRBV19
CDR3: CASSGTAIGELFF

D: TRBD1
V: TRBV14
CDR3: CASSSFGQGAHGDGYTF

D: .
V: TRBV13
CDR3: CASSVRGGRDEQYF

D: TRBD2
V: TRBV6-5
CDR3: CASSYSTSGLYEQYF

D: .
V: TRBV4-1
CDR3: CASSQEGGRGDTQYF

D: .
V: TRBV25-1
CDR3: CASGTSYNEQFF

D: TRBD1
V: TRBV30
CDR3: CARGGDRSSYVYGYTF